This TCR beta chain was sequenced for a study of cytomegalovirus exposure and HLA in healthy donors. General study findings and limits: In a later analysis, the majority of CMV-associated beta chains seemingly showed HLA restriction. High sensitivity and specificity were reportedly achieved when the classifier diagnosed cytomegalovirus status.

In the case of this clone: Its antigen is as yet unknown.

Both 60 Vbeta primers and 13 Jbeta primers went into the PCR. This table comes from immunoSEQ multiplex PCR, and its TCRdb copy is limited to in-frame clones, with some not included. Of roughly 100,000 clones in the sample, 55% to 80% are singletons; the top ten hold over 4%. The length of the CDR3 is 15 residues. The V gene's germline CDR1 is SGHTA and CDR2 FQGNSA. V gave up 1 base and J gave up 2 bases, with 9 bases separating them. The sample was PBMCs. The receptor's source is a human donor in good health. The chain combines TRBV7-2 with TRBJ2-1; weak D call: TRBD2 (6 bases). The CDR3 nucleotides are TGTGCCAGCAGCTTAGAGCTAGCGACCTACAATGAGCAGTTCTTC. This sequence encodes CASSLELATYNEQFF.